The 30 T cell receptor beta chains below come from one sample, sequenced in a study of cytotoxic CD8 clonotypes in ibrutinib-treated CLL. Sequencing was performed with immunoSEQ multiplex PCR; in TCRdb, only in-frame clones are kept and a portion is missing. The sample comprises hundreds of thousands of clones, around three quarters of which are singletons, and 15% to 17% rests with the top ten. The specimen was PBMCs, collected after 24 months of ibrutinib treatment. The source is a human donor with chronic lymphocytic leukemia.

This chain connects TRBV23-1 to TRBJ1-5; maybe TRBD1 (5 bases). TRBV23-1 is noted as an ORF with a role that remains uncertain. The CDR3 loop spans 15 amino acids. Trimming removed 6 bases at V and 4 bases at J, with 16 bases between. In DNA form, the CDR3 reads TGCGCCAGCAGCTATTACGGGACTCCGAATCAGCCCCAGCATTTT. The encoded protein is CASSYYGTPNQPQHF.

In DNA form, the CDR3 reads TGTGCCAGCAGTTCCGGGACAGACTATGGCTACACCTTC. It is translated as CASSSGTDYGYTF. The chain combines TRBV28 with TRBJ1-2; TRBD1 matches at 7 bases. With 4 bases clipped from V and 3 bases from J, the junction kept 2 bases outside the gene matches. This CDR3 spans 13 amino acids. Per germline, CDR1 MDHEN and CDR2 SYDVKM.

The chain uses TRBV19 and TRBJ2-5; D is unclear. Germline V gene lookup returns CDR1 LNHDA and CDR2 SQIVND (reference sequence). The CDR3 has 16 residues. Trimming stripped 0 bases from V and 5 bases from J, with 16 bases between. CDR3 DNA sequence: TGTGCCAGTAGTATAGACGAAGGACCCCAAGTGGAGACCCAGTACTTC. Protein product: CASSIDEGPQVETQYF.

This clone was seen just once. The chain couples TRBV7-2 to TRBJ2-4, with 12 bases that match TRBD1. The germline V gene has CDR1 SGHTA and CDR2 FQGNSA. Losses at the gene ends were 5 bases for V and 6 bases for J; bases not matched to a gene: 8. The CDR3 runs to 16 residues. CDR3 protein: CASSPNRDRGRNIQYF. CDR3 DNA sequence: TGTGCCAGCAGCCCAAACCGGGACAGGGGGCGAAACATTCAGTACTTC.

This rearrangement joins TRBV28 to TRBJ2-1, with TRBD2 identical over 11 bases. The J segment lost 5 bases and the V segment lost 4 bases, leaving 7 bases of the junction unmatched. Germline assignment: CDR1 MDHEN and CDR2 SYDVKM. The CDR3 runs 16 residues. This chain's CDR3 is CASSSGTSGGNNEQFF. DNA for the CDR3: TGTGCCAGCAGTTCAGGGACTAGCGGAGGTAACAATGAGCAGTTCTTC. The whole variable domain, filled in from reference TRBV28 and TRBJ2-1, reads DVKVTQSSRYLVKRTGEKVFLECVQDMDHENMFWYRQDPGLGLRLIYFSYDVKMKEKGDIPEGYSVSREKKERFSLILESASTNQTSMYLCASSSGTSGGNNEQFFGPGTRLTVL.

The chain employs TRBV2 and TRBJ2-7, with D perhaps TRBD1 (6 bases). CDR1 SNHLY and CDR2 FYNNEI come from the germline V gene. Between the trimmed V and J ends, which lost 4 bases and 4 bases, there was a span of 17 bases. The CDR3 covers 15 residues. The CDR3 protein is CASSAVLGRGYEQYF. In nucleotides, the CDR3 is TGTGCCAGCAGTGCGGTTCTGGGCAGGGGTTACGAGCAGTACTTC.

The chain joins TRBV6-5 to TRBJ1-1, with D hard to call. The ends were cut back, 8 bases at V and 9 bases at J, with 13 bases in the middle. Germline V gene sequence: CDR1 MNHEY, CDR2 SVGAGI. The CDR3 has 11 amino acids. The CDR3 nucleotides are TGTGCCAGCGGAAGGGAGGGTCAAGCTTTCTTT. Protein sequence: CASGREGQAFF.

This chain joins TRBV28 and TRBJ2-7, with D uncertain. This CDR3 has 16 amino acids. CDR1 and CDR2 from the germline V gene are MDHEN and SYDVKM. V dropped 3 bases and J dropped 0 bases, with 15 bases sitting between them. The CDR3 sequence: CASSFVSLANSYEQYF. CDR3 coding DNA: TGTGCCAGCAGTTTTGTCAGCTTGGCGAACTCCTACGAGCAGTACTTC.

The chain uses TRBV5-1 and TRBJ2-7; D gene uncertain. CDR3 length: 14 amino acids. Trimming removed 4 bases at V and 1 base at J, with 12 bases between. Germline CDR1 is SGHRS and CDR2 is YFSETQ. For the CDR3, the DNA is TGCGCCAGCAGCCGACCGACGGATTCCTACGAGCAGTACTTC. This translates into CASSRPTDSYEQYF.

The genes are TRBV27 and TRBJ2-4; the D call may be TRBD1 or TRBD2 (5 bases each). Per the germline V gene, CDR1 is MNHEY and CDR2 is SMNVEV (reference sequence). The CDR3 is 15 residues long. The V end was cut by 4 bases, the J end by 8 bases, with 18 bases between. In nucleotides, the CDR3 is TGTGCCAGCAGTTCCCTAGGCTTGGGGGTGGACATTCAGTACTTC. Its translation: CASSSLGLGVDIQYF.

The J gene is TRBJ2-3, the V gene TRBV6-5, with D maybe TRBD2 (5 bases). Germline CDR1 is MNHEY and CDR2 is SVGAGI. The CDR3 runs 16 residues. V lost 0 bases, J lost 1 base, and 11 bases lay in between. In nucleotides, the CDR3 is TGTGCCAGCAGTTACTCGGAGGTACCAGGCACAGATACGCAGTATTTT. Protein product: CASSYSEVPGTDTQYF.

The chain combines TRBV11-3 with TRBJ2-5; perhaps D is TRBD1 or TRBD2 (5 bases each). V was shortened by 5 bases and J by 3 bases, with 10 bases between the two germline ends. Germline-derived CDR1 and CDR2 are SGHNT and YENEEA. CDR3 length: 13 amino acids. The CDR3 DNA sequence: TGTGCCAGCAGCCCGGGACCTAAAGAGACCCAGTACTTC. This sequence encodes CASSPGPKETQYF.

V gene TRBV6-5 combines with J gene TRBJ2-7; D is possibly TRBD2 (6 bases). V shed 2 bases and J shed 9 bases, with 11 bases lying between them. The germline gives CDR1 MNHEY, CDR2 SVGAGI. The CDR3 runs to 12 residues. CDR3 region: CASSYGPGLQYF. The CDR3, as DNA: TGTGCCAGCAGTTACGGGCCGGGACTGCAGTACTTC.

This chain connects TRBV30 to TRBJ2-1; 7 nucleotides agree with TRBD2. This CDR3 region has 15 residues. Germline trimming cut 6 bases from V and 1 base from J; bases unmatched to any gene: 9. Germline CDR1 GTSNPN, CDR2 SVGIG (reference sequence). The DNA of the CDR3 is TGTGCCTGCGTTGGGCGGGAGCGGTCCTACAATGAGCAGTTCTTC. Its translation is CACVGRERSYNEQFF.

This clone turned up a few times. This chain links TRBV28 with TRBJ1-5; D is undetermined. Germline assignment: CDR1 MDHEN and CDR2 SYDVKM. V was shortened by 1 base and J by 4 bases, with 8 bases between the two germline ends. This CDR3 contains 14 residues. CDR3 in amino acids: CASSLYTGNQPQHF. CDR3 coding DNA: TGTGCCAGCAGTTTATACACGGGTAATCAGCCCCAGCATTTT.

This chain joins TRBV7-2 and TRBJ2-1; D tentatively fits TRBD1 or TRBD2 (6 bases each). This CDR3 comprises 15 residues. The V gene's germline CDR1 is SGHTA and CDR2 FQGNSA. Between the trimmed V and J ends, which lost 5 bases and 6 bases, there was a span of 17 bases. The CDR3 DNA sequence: TGTGCCAGCAGCCCGGGGGCGGGTTCACTCAATGAGCAGTTCTTC. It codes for CASSPGAGSLNEQFF.

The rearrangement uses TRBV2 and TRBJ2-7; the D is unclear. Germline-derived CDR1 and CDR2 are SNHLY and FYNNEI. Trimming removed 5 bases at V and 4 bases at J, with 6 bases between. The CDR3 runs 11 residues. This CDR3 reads CASSINYEQYF. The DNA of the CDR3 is TGTGCCAGCAGTATTAATTACGAGCAGTACTTC.

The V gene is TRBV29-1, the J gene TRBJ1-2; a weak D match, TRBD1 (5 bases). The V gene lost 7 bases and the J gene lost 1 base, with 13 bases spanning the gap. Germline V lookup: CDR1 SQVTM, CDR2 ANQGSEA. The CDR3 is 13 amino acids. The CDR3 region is CSESRDLNYGYTF. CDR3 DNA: TGCAGCGAGAGCCGGGACCTTAACTATGGCTACACCTTC.

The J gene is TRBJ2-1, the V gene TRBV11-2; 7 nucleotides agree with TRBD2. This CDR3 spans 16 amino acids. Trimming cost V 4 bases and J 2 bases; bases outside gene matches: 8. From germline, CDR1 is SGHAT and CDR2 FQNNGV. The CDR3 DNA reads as TGTGCCAGCAGCTCCGGGAGGAGGGTTACCTACAATGAGCAGTTCTTC. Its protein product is CASSSGRRVTYNEQFF.

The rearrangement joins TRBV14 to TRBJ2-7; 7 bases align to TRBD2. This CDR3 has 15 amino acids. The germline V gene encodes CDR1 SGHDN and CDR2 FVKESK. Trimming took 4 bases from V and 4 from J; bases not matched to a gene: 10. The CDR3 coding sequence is TGTGCCAGCAGCCCCCGTTGGGGGGGAGTTTACGAGCAGTACTTC. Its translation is CASSPRWGGVYEQYF.

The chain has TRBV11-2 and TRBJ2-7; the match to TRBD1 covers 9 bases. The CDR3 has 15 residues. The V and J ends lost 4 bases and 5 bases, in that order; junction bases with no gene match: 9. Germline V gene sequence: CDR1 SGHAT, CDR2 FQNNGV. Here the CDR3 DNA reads TGTGCCAGCAGCTCACCGGACAGGGGAAGGAACGAGCAGTACTTC. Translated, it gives CASSSPDRGRNEQYF.

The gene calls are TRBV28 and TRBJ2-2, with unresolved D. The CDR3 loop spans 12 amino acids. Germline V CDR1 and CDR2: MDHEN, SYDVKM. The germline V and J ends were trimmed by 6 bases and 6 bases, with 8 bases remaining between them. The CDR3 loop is CASSRRAGELFF. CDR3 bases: TGTGCCAGCAGCCGCCGGGCCGGGGAGCTGTTTTTT.

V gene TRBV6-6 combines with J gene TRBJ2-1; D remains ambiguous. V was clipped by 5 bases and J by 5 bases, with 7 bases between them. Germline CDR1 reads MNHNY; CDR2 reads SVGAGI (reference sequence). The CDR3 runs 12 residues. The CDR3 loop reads CASSRIDNEQFF. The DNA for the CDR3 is TGTGCCAGCAGTCGAATAGACAATGAGCAGTTCTTC.

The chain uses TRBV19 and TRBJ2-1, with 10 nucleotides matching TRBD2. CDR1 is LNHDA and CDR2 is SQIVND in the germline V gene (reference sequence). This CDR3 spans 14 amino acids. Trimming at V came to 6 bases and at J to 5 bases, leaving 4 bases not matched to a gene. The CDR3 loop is CASSGTSDNNEQFF. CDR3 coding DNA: TGTGCCAGTAGCGGGACTAGCGATAACAATGAGCAGTTCTTC.

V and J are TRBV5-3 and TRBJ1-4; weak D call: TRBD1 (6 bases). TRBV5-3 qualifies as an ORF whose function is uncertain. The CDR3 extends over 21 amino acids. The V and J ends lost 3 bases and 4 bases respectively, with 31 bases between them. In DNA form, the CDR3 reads TGTGCCAGAAGCTCGGACAAGCCCCGGGACACACATCGAAGGCATAATGAAAAACTGTTTTTT. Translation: CARSSDKPRDTHRRHNEKLFF.

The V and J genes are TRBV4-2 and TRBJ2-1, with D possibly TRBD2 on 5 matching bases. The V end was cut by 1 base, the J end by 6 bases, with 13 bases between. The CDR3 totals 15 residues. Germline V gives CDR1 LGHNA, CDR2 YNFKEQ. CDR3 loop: CASSQGGGEGNEQFF. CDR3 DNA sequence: TGTGCCAGCAGCCAAGGAGGAGGTGAGGGCAATGAGCAGTTCTTC.

The CDR3 sequence: CASSSALGQFF. The CDR3 DNA sequence: TGTGCCAGCAGCTCGGCACTAGGGCAGTTCTTC. The V call is TRBV5-8, the J call TRBJ2-1, with D possibly matching TRBD2 (5 bases). From germline, CDR1 is SGHTS and CDR2 YDEGEE. Trimming stripped 3 bases from V and 12 bases from J, with 10 bases between. The CDR3 sequence is 11 residues long. Full variable domain (missing parts from reference TRBV5-8 and TRBJ2-1): EAGVTQSPTHLIKTRGQQATLRCSPISGHTSVYWYQQALGLGLQFLLWYDEGEERNRGNFPPRFSGRQFPNYSSELNVNALELEDSALYLCASSSALGQFFGPGTRLTVL.

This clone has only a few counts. The CDR3 sequence is CASKGTHYGYTF. The DNA for the CDR3 is TGTGCCAGCAAAGGCACGCACTATGGCTACACCTTC. The chain is built from TRBV6-5 and TRBJ1-2; D gene unclear. This CDR3 has 12 residues. Trimming cost V 7 bases and J 3 bases, with 9 bases left between them. CDR1 and CDR2 from the germline V gene are MNHEY and SVGAGI.

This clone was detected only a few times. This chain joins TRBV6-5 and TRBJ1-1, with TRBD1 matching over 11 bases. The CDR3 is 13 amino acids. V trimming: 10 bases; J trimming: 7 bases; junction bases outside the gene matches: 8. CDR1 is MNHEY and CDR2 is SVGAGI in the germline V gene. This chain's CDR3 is CATGTGGSGEAFF. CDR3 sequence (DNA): TGTGCCACCGGGACAGGGGGTTCTGGTGAAGCTTTCTTT.

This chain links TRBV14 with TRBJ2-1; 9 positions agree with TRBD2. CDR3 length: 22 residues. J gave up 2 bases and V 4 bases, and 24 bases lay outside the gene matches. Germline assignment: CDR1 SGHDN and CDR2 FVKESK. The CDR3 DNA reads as TGTGCCAGCAGCCCAGGGACGCGGGGACACCCGCTTGGCGGGAGGGCCTACAATGAGCAGTTCTTC. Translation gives CASSPGTRGHPLGGRAYNEQFF.